The rows below give T cell receptor beta chains drawn from one sample of a study of cytomegalovirus exposure and HLA in healthy donors. TCRdb's copy holds only in-frame clones and misses some; the assay was immunoSEQ multiplex PCR. The repertoire holds 100,000 to 150,000 clones, with approximately 80% as singletons. Sequenced sample: PBMCs. All receptors come from a woman in her forties in good health and CMV-seronegative. Each CDR3 is given with its conserved first and last residue. D genes are given only for firm matches. Clone size is given for some rows only: seen once, a few or many times, or a class if the clone is expanded.

J | size | V | D | CDR3 | DNA
TRBJ1-2 | - | TRBV27 | - | CASRLQGQNNYGYTF | TGTGCCAGCAGACTTCAAGGACAGAACAACTATGGCTACACCTTC
TRBJ2-1 | - | TRBV28 | TRBD1 | CASSLTGNYNEQFF | TGTGCCAGCAGTCTGACAGGGAACTACAATGAGCAGTTCTTC
TRBJ2-3 | - | TRBV28 | - | CASTGFSSTDTQYF | TGTGCCAGCACCGGGTTTTCTAGCACAGATACGCAGTATTTT
TRBJ2-7 | - | TRBV15 | TRBD1 | CATSRDTGTGTYEQYF | TGTGCCACCAGCAGAGATACCGGGACAGGGACCTACGAGCAGTACTTC
TRBJ2-3 | - | TRBV5-1 | - | CASRFSGVSTDTQYF | TGCGCCAGCAGGTTTTCGGGGGTTAGCACAGATACGCAGTATTTT
TRBJ2-2 | once | TRBV11-3 | TRBD2 | CASSSRGVPGELFF | TGTGCCAGCAGCTCCCGGGGGGTTCCCGGGGAGCTGTTTTTT
TRBJ2-2 | few | TRBV28 | TRBD1 | CASSLTTTGGGHGELFF | TGTGCCAGCAGTCTCACAACGACAGGGGGCGGGCACGGGGAGCTGTTTTTT
TRBJ1-3 | - | TRBV25-1 | - | CASSGRRDTIYF | TGTGCCAGCAGTGGAAGAAGAGACACCATATATTTT
TRBJ2-1 | - | TRBV19 | TRBD2 | CASSTSGLAGAKAPYNEQFF | TGTGCCAGTAGTACCTCGGGACTAGCGGGGGCCAAAGCTCCCTACAATGAGCAGTTCTTC
TRBJ2-5 | - | TRBV28 | - | CASLDSQETQYF | TGTGCCAGCCTTGACTCCCAAGAGACCCAGTACTTC
TRBJ1-6 | - | TRBV6-5 | TRBD1 | CASSSRPGGRNSPLHF | TGTGCCAGCAGTTCTAGGCCAGGGGGAAGGAATTCACCCCTCCACTTT
TRBJ2-1 | - | TRBV10-3 | - | CAISEEWAQFF | TGTGCCATCAGTGAAGAGTGGGCGCAGTTCTTC
TRBJ2-1 | - | TRBV5-1 | - | CASSPEGLGSYNEQFF | TGCGCCAGCAGCCCCGAGGGACTCGGATCCTACAATGAGCAGTTCTTC
TRBJ2-7 | - | TRBV15 | TRBD1 | CATSREETGDEQYF | TGTGCCACCAGCAGAGAGGAGACAGGGGACGAGCAGTACTTC
TRBJ2-7 | - | TRBV11-2 | - | CASSPIRRQTSYEQYF | TGTGCCAGCAGCCCTATCCGGCGACAGACTTCCTACGAGCAGTACTTC
TRBJ2-1 | - | TRBV5-1 | TRBD2 | CASSLPLADSYNEQFF | TGCGCCAGCAGCCTACCCCTAGCGGACTCCTACAATGAGCAGTTCTTC
TRBJ2-1 | - | TRBV7-2 | TRBD2 | CASSLWTSGGEVNEQFF | TGTGCCAGCAGCTTATGGACTAGCGGGGGGGAAGTGAATGAGCAGTTCTTC
TRBJ2-1 | few | TRBV28 | - | CASSRLGKQFF | TGTGCCAGCAGTCGCCTAGGCAAGCAGTTCTTC
TRBJ1-5 | - | TRBV2 | TRBD1 | CASSSDRLSNQPQHF | TGTGCCAGCAGTTCGGACAGGTTAAGCAATCAGCCCCAGCATTTT
TRBJ1-4 | - | TRBV7-5 | - | CVRSLAHRDEKLFF | TGTGTCAGAAGCTTAGCCCACAGGGACGAAAAACTGTTTTTT
TRBJ2-2 | few | TRBV29-1 | - | CSVLGQGNTGELFF | TGCAGCGTCCTCGGGCAGGGAAACACCGGGGAGCTGTTTTTT
TRBJ1-1 | - | TRBV18 | TRBD1 | CASSRGQVMNTEAFF | TGTGCCAGCTCACGGGGACAGGTCATGAACACTGAAGCTTTCTTT
TRBJ1-5 | - | TRBV4-1 | TRBD1 | CASSHVGTGGRGYNQPQHF | TGCGCCAGCAGCCATGTTGGGACAGGGGGCCGCGGGTACAATCAGCCCCAGCATTTT
TRBJ2-1 | - | TRBV19 | - | CASSIPGMDEQFF | TGTGCCAGTAGTATACCCGGGATGGATGAGCAGTTCTTC
TRBJ2-5 | - | TRBV6-1 | TRBD1 | CASSDRGQETQYF | TGTGCCAGCAGTGACAGGGGGCAAGAGACCCAGTACTTC
TRBJ2-7 | - | TRBV29-1 | - | CSVPGLSNEQYF | TGCAGCGTTCCAGGACTATCCAACGAGCAGTACTTC
TRBJ1-5 | - | TRBV27 | - | CASSLSSESQPQHF | TGTGCCAGCAGTTTAAGTTCCGAGAGCCAGCCCCAGCATTTT
TRBJ1-1 | - | TRBV4-2 | - | CASSLLYTEAFF | TGTGCCAGCAGCCTCCTGTACACTGAAGCTTTCTTT
TRBJ1-5 | - | TRBV4-1 | TRBD1 | CASSPTGDPNQPQHF | TGCGCCAGCAGTCCCACAGGGGACCCCAATCAGCCCCAGCATTTT
TRBJ1-5 | - | TRBV14 | TRBD1 | CASSDRGHSNQPQHF | TGTGCCAGCAGCGACAGGGGGCATAGCAATCAGCCCCAGCATTTT
TRBJ2-7 | once | TRBV11-2 | - | CASSQISVEQYF | TGTGCCAGCAGCCAAATTAGCGTCGAGCAGTACTTC
TRBJ2-3 | - | TRBV6-1 | - | CASSEAPGTQYF | TGTGCCAGCAGTGAAGCTCCGGGTACGCAGTATTTT
TRBJ2-1 | - | TRBV6-5 | TRBD2 | CASSPLAGPYNEQFF | TGTGCCAGCAGCCCACTAGCGGGTCCGTACAATGAGCAGTTCTTC
TRBJ1-6 | - | TRBV27 | - | CAVRGPYNSPLHF | TGTGCCGTGCGGGGACCCTATAATTCACCCCTCCACTTT
TRBJ2-7 | - | TRBV10-2 | TRBD2 | CASGGSSGRPSSYEQYF | TGCGCCAGCGGAGGGAGTAGCGGGAGGCCCAGCTCCTACGAGCAGTACTTC
TRBJ2-1 | few | TRBV2 | TRBD2 | CASMLRREASYNEQFF | TGTGCCAGCATGTTAAGGCGGGAGGCCTCCTACAATGAGCAGTTCTTC
TRBJ2-7 | few | TRBV13 | - | CASSLGLDYYEQYF | TGTGCCAGCAGCTTAGGACTAGATTACTACGAGCAGTACTTC
TRBJ2-3 | - | TRBV23-1 | TRBD2 | CASSQSGVDSRCGSGGLDTQYF | TGCGCCAGCAGTCAATCAGGGGTCGATTCGCGTTGCGGGAGCGGGGGCCTTGATACGCAGTATTTT
TRBJ2-7 | - | TRBV18 | TRBD2 | CASSPKSASGNVYEQYF | TGTGCCAGCTCACCAAAATCGGCTAGCGGGAATGTGTACGAGCAGTACTTC
TRBJ2-5 | - | TRBV7-6 | TRBD2 | CASSLVAGGQETQYF | TGTGCCAGCAGCTTAGTAGCGGGAGGTCAAGAGACCCAGTACTTC
TRBJ1-2 | once | TRBV5-4 | TRBD1 | CASTLDSGGTGYTF | TGTGCCAGCACCTTGGACTCAGGGGGTACAGGCTACACCTTC
TRBJ2-3 | - | TRBV21-1 | - | CASSKEAGGTDTQYF | TGTGCCAGCAGCAAAGAGGCGGGGGGCACAGATACGCAGTATTTT
TRBJ2-7 | - | TRBV5-1 | TRBD2 | CAGDQGLAGDGYEQYF | TGCGCCGGGGATCAAGGACTAGCGGGAGACGGCTACGAGCAGTACTTC
TRBJ2-1 | - | TRBV30 | TRBD2 | CAWSLAGSLDEQFF | TGTGCCTGGAGTCTAGCGGGGTCCCTCGATGAGCAGTTCTTC
TRBJ2-3 | - | TRBV9 | TRBD2 | CASSVQLAGGHTDTQYF | TGTGCCAGCAGCGTCCAATTAGCGGGGGGGCATACAGATACGCAGTATTTT
TRBJ2-5 | - | TRBV27 | TRBD2 | CASRTSGGRETQYF | TGTGCCAGCAGGACTAGCGGGGGGAGAGAGACCCAGTACTTC
TRBJ2-5 | - | TRBV13 | - | CASSLRSQETQYF | TGTGCCAGCAGCTTAAGGAGCCAAGAGACCCAGTACTTC
TRBJ1-1 | - | TRBV30 | - | CAWSYLGEGGFWTEAFF | TGTGCCTGGAGCTACTTAGGTGAGGGGGGGTTTTGGACTGAAGCTTTCTTT
TRBJ1-1 | - | TRBV6-6 | TRBD1 | CASSYSIQGGTEAFF | TGTGCCAGCAGTTACTCGATTCAGGGGGGCACTGAAGCTTTCTTT
TRBJ2-1 | few | TRBV6-5 | - | CASSSDWSSYNEQFF | TGTGCCAGCAGCAGCGACTGGAGCTCCTACAATGAGCAGTTCTTC
TRBJ2-6 | once | TRBV19 | - | CASSITSTGANVLTF | TGTGCCAGTAGTATAACCAGTACCGGGGCCAACGTCCTGACTTTC
TRBJ1-4 | few | TRBV5-1 | TRBD1 | CASSHRGLNEKLFF | TGCGCCAGCAGCCACAGGGGGCTTAATGAAAAACTGTTTTTT
TRBJ2-6 | - | TRBV6-6 | - | CASQRGAGANGLTF | TGTGCCAGCCAACGGGGGGCTGGGGCCAACGGCCTGACTTTC
TRBJ2-3 | - | TRBV7-2 | TRBD1 | CASSLVGTGRDTQYF | TGTGCCAGCAGCTTAGTAGGGACAGGGCGGGATACGCAGTATTTT
TRBJ1-2 | - | TRBV7-2 | - | CASSFSATELYGYTF | TGTGCCAGCTCGTTTTCAGCGACAGAGCTGTACGGCTACACCTTC